The rows below give T cell receptor beta chains drawn from one sample of a study of neurological immune-mediated disorders. TCRdb recomputed calls from the 5' RACE reads with MiXCR, one row per CDR3 protein. The sample lists about 35,000 distinct CDR3 sequences, 6% to 8.5% occurring once. What was sequenced was PBMCs. These receptor sequences come from a woman in her thirties or forties in good health. Each CDR3 is given with its conserved first and last residue. The D gene is left open where the match is weak. Size is stated for part of the rows, as once, few or many counts, or as a class when the clone is expanded.

v_gene	j_gene	d_gene	abundance	CDR3nt	CDR3aa
TRBV5-1	TRBJ2-3	.	many	TGCGCCAGCACCCGAGGGGACTCCGACACAGATACGCAGTATTTT	CASTRGDSDTDTQYF
TRBV20-1	TRBJ1-5	.	many	TGCAGTGCCTCCTTGAGTTATAGCAATCAGCCCCAGCATTTT	CSASLSYSNQPQHF
TRBV20-1	TRBJ1-5	TRBD1	many	TGCAGTGCTCGGACAGGGAATAGCAATCAGCCCCAGCATTTT	CSARTGNSNQPQHF
TRBV5-1	TRBJ2-7	TRBD1	many	TGCGCCAGCAGGGATACAGGGGGCCGGTACGAGCAGTACTTC	CASRDTGGRYEQYF
TRBV5-5	TRBJ2-4	.	many	TGTGCCAGCAGCTTGGGCCAGGGCGAAAGGAAGGACATTCAGTACTTC	CASSLGQGERKDIQYF
TRBV7-9	TRBJ2-7	.	many	TGTGCCAGCAGCTTAGAGCGGACTTACTACGAGCAGTACTTC	CASSLERTYYEQYF
TRBV20-1	TRBJ2-4	.	many	TGCAGTGCTAGGGGACATGGGGGCATTCAGTACTTC	CSARGHGGIQYF
TRBV4-2	TRBJ2-3	TRBD2	many	TGTGCCAGCAGCCAAGAGGGCCGGGGGGGCCAAGATACGCAGTATTTT	CASSQEGRGGQDTQYF
TRBV12-3/TRBV12-4	TRBJ2-2	.	many	TGTGCCAGCAGAGGACTGAACACCGGGGAGCTGTTTTTT	CASRGLNTGELFF
TRBV10-1	TRBJ2-2	.	.	TGCGCCAGCAGTGAGACCCGTCTAGGTCGCACCGGGGAGCTGTTTTTT	CASSETRLGRTGELFF
TRBV7-8	TRBJ1-1	.	medium-sized	TGTGCCAGCAGCCCGGGGACGGTAGAAGCTTTCTTT	CASSPGTVEAFF
TRBV29-1	TRBJ2-7	.	many	TGCAGCGTTGAAGACATCCGCTCCTACGAGCAGTACTTC	CSVEDIRSYEQYF